This is a list of T cell receptor beta chains from one sample in a study of shared clonotypes between healthy human individuals. The method was immunoSEQ multiplex PCR; TCRdb's version includes in-frame clones alone and lacks a portion of them. The sample holds approximately 2.3 million clones; more than 85% are singletons and the top ten take under 0.45%. The sequenced sample was naive CD4+ T cells from PBMCs. These receptors were taken from a man aged 18 to 29 in good health. Some clones in this sample may be carry-over from other donors' samples. Each CDR3 is given without its conserved first and last residue. Clone size appears in some rows only: once, few, many, or a class for an expanded clone.

CDR3 protein	clone size	V gene	J gene
ASSSSGAGGDPVYGYT	.	TRBV19	TRBJ1-2
ASSDGLSSYEQY	once	TRBV5-1	TRBJ2-7
ASTWTSGYNEQF	.	TRBV7-9	TRBJ2-1
ASSSGPTGETQY	.	TRBV5-1	TRBJ2-5
ASSLGAFTGELF	.	TRBV5-6	TRBJ2-2
ASSYRQGTLSGNTIY	.	TRBV28	TRBJ1-3
ASSLSAPSGRRNEQF	.	TRBV5-4	TRBJ2-1
ASSLATGNQPQH	.	TRBV28	TRBJ1-5
ASSPEVAVGGYT	.	TRBV6-4	TRBJ1-2
ASSLRADYGYT	.	TRBV28	TRBJ1-2
ASSQGGGGGWSGYT	.	TRBV4-1	TRBJ1-2
ASSLEGLQETQY	.	TRBV11-2	TRBJ2-5
ASRFRTSGVAYNEQF	once	TRBV28	TRBJ2-1
ASSSPGPRGVGDYSNQPQH	.	TRBV18	TRBJ1-5
ASKTIGGRGTGELF	.	TRBV5-1	TRBJ2-2
ASSYSGTGASYEQY	.	TRBV6-5	TRBJ2-7
ASSLTYRGEQY	.	TRBV27	TRBJ2-7
ASSRTGTSGQQF	.	TRBV5-1	TRBJ2-1
ASSYGLTGARNGYT	.	TRBV4-3	TRBJ1-2
ASSHVLLGLGDTQY	once	TRBV14	TRBJ2-3
ASSIGGRQEFYTQY	.	TRBV19	TRBJ2-3
ASSVRTAVNYGYT	.	TRBV6-1	TRBJ1-2
ASSVVEGTYNEQF	.	TRBV9	TRBJ2-1
ASSDIRGSGYT	.	TRBV25-1	TRBJ1-2
ASSLARSSGAADTQY	.	TRBV5-4	TRBJ2-3
ASSLTGDMNTEAF	.	TRBV5-1	TRBJ1-1
ASSSRNEQY	.	TRBV7-9	TRBJ2-7
SADSGGEAF	few	TRBV20-1	TRBJ1-1
ASSLEGSPRWNIQY	.	TRBV5-1	TRBJ2-4
ASSLGDRMNEKLF	once	TRBV7-2	TRBJ1-4
SAYDRELF	.	TRBV20-1	TRBJ2-2
ASSSGHRSNTEAF	once	TRBV7-8	TRBJ1-1
SATLVSEQF	.	TRBV20-1	TRBJ2-1
ASKGTPSYNEQF	.	TRBV19	TRBJ2-1
ASSLSYEQY	.	TRBV7-2	TRBJ2-7
ASSLVQVRGYT	.	TRBV5-4	TRBJ1-2
ASSPQGLAASYNEQF	.	TRBV7-3	TRBJ2-1
ASSLLQGNEQF	.	TRBV5-1	TRBJ2-1
ASSGGGLGDTQY	.	TRBV10-1	TRBJ2-3
ASSPPGKGSGNTIY	.	TRBV18	TRBJ1-3
SVRTSGSVMQY	.	TRBV29-1	TRBJ2-7
ATSRDVAGASITQY	.	TRBV15	TRBJ2-3
ASRGGPVQPQH	.	TRBV7-8	TRBJ1-5
ASSPDRAGANVLT	.	TRBV5-1	TRBJ2-6
ASGPPGYQETQY	.	TRBV12-5	TRBJ2-5
ASSSGTAAAF	.	TRBV5-1	TRBJ1-1
AWRGQGGNEKLF	.	TRBV30	TRBJ1-4
SIGQLADTQY	once	TRBV29-1	TRBJ2-3
ASSPRGPSSGELF	.	TRBV18	TRBJ2-2
ASSLGTSGRATNEQY	.	TRBV5-1	TRBJ2-7
ASSYSGQETQY	.	TRBV6-5	TRBJ2-5
ASSIAPNEQF	.	TRBV18	TRBJ2-1
ASSTGLAGQTQY	.	TRBV5-1	TRBJ2-5
AWSRRRQGILYEQY	.	TRBV30	TRBJ2-7
ASTAGGIPYEQY	.	TRBV28	TRBJ2-7
ASSSPGGVTDTQY	once	TRBV28	TRBJ2-3
ASSLVGGRLGDGYT	.	TRBV5-1	TRBJ1-2